The subject of this entry is one T cell receptor (beta chain). Antigen specificity is unknown. This table comes from immunoSEQ multiplex PCR, and its TCRdb copy is limited to in-frame clones, with some not included. Of approximately 530,000 clones listed, 90% to 96% are singletons. The CDR3 loop spans 11 amino acids. V lost 4 bases and J lost 5, with 6 bases in between. From germline, CDR1 is SGHTA and CDR2 FQGNSA. The sample comes from a study of shared clonotypes between healthy human individuals. Study observations and caveats: Generation of non-shared clonotypes was less probable than generation of clonotypes shared by all four donors. The researchers took only blood, and tissue repertoires probably look different.

The sequence was obtained from a woman between 25 and 40 years old in good health. This chain connects TRBV7-2 to TRBJ2-7; D assignment may be TRBD1 or TRBD2 (5 bases each). The source material was naive CD4+ T cells sorted from blood. Subset reported: CD45RA+ positively selected. Here the CDR3 reads CASSSGHEQYF. The CDR3 DNA reads TGTGCCAGCAGCTCGGGGCACGAGCAGTACTTC.